This T cell receptor (beta chain) was captured by sequencing in a study of Tregs in tolerant kidney transplant recipients. The CDR3 sequence is 16 residues long. TCRdb's copy holds only in-frame clones and misses some; the assay was immunoSEQ multiplex PCR. The table records about 73,000 clones, roughly 98% of them present only once. Thawed PBMCs were FACS-sorted into unstimulated CD4+CD25+CD127- regulatory T cells, CD4+CD25- non-regulatory cells, CD4 and CD8 cells. The source material was CD4+ T cells from blood, sampled before the transplant. The receptor comes from a human donor who received a combined kidney and bone marrow transplant. This sequence joins TRBV21-1 and TRBJ2-1; the table's D call, TRBD2, has no DNA check behind it. TRBV21-1 is reported as a pseudogene. The CDR3 reads CASSKRGTSEVHEQFF. CDR3 bases: TGTGCCAGCAGCAAAAGGGGGACTAGCGAAGTCCATGAGCAGTTCTTC.